This T cell receptor beta chain was identified during a study of response to subunit inactivated influenza vaccine. Study-wide results and limits: New T cells are recruited in small numbers by each seasonal influenza vaccination, according to the authors' suggestion.

TCRdb itself ran the RT-PCR reads through MiXCR, one entry per CDR3 protein. The sample contains fewer than 800,000 distinct CDR3 sequences, approximately 14% of which appear only once. CDR3 size: 11 residues. The V end was cut by 5 bases, the J end by 6 bases, with 10 bases between. Germline CDR1 reads DFQATT; CDR2 reads SNEGSKA (reference sequence). Comments on this clonotype: Its antigen is not known.

This specimen was PBMCs from blood, taken 11 to 12 days after vaccination. The chain recombines TRBV20-1 with TRBJ1-2; D is perhaps TRBD1 (5 bases). The source of this sequence is a man aged 45-60 years who received an inactivated influenza vaccine. The CDR3 protein is CSAGDGNGYTF. The CDR3, as DNA: TGCAGTGCTGGGGACGGCAATGGCTACACCTTC.